This T cell receptor (beta chain) was recorded in a study of cytomegalovirus exposure and HLA in healthy donors (TCRdb year 2017). In the study overall: According to a later analysis, the 120 or so validation repertoires were produced on the same platform as the approximately 600 repertoires of the first cohort. The study aimed to test whether signatures of past pathogen exposure could be identified by cataloging public T cell receptors. High-throughput TCR immunosequencing, statistical association of individual TCRs with disease status, and machine learning were combined to predict cytomegalovirus infection status. In addition to the first cohort of 666 subjects, a separate validation cohort of approximately 120 different subjects was used. Beyond this particular receptor, the publication reports: The authors suggested that the approach could potentially be extended to other disease states and immunological phenotypes. All 120 or so repertoires were used to score co-occurrence in the validation cohort in a later analysis, because that analysis had no HLA typing for the cohort. The study listed 170 or so TCR beta chains as associated with cytomegalovirus. A few of the identified cytomegalovirus-associated TCR beta chains were confirmed in vitro to be specific for cytomegalovirus antigens. A later analysis found that TCRs clustered in the first cohort also tended to co-occur in the 120 validation repertoires, with approximately 95% of cluster scores above 0. The classifier was reported to diagnose cytomegalovirus status with high specificity and sensitivity in both the original and validation cohorts. Most TCR sequences were seen in very few donors, while some public TCRs were found in many individuals.

Library method: the immunoSEQ multiplex PCR assay. The authors' pipeline ran thus. A statistical classification framework was built to diagnose cytomegalovirus status from the catalog of TCR beta chain sequences. TCRdb re-hosts the immuneACCESS table, in-frame sequences only. Its copies lack some clones; in the studies checked, an unresolved V gene accounts for under half of them, and the cause for the rest is not known. The DNA was the basis for D and trimming; V, J and clone size are from that table. In all, the sample holds 250,000 to 400,000 clones, and roughly 87% of those were seen once. Of the sample, approximately 0.9% is held by the ten largest clones. The donors belonged to the validation cohort of roughly 120 subjects, which was separate from the roughly 670-subject first cohort. CDR3 length: 16 amino acids, cysteine to phenylalanine. Only the CDR3 DNA is retained, 48 bases long and in frame from the first base. V lost 6 bases and J lost 2 bases; the stretch between them is 19 bases long. CDR1 and CDR2 were assigned from the germline V gene (reference sequence) as SEHNR and FQNEAQ.

Regarding this clone: There is no known antigen for this receptor. Base qualities are not recorded, but no much larger clone differs from it by a single base.

Recombination connected TRBV7-9 to TRBJ2-5, with no confident D gene call. Material for sequencing was PBMCs. The TCR sequence derives from a young man in good health and CMV-seronegative. The sequence in DNA is TGTGCCAGCAGTTTCCTTAGCCTTGCACGACAAGAGACCCAGTACTTC. Translated, this is CASSFLSLARQETQYF.